This T cell receptor (beta chain) was sequenced for a study of vaccination and CD4 T cells after COVID-19. Treatment defined: approximately 9-day PBMC culture with coronavirus spike peptide pools or control peptides (ViraFEST assay). ViraFEST expanded antigen-specific T cells with peptide pools, then sequenced TCRs. On this clonotype: The antigen is not known.

Sequencing of cultured CD4+ T cell DNA used the Oncomine TCR Beta short-read assay. Using the QIAamp micro DNA kit, genomic DNA was extracted from the CD4+ T cells that had been cultured. TCRdb processed the PCR reads anew with MiXCR; each CDR3 protein has one entry. The table records roughly 16,000 distinct CDR3 sequences, around 46% of them present only once. Notes on the study in general: The analysis of convalescent patients involved relatively few individuals and lacked early post-infection timepoints.

V was pared by 9 bases and J by 4 bases, with 10 bases of the junction left unmatched. The CDR3 spans 14 residues. The sequenced sample was CD4+ T cells from blood, cultured in vitro. The receptor's source is a human donor who had recovered from COVID-19. The V call is TRBV23-1, the J call TRBJ2-7, with 9 bases identical to TRBD1. TRBV23-1 is marked as an open reading frame, function uncertain. The CDR3 DNA is TGCGCCAGTGAAACCGGACAGGGGAATTACGAGCAGTACTTC. The encoded protein is CASETGQGNYEQYF.